This T cell receptor beta chain was identified in a study of vaccination and CD4 T cells after COVID-19. The wider study: Investigators took post-vaccine samples a median 72 days after dose two, within a range of 14 to 241.

The treatment here: approximately 10-day PBMC culture with coronavirus spike peptide pools or control peptides (ViraFEST assay). This clonotype has more than one count but fewer than ten. What it binds is unknown. Study-level points and caveats: The great majority, 304 of 307 vaccine-specific clones, proved spike mono-reactive in convalescent patients.

Germline V gene sequence: CDR1 DFQATT, CDR2 SNEGSKA (reference sequence). V was shortened by 6 bases and J by 5 bases, with 21 bases between the two germline ends. This CDR3 has 15 amino acids. Sequencing of cultured CD4+ T cell DNA used the Oncomine TCR Beta short-read assay. Via MiXCR, TCRdb re-called the PCR reads, giving one row per CDR3 protein. The sample records 16,000 or so distinct CDR3 sequences, approximately 44% being singletons. The rearrangement joins TRBV20-1 to TRBJ2-3; a possible D gene is TRBD2 (5 bases). Sequenced here: CD4+ T cells from blood, cultured in vitro, sampled after SARS-CoV-2 vaccination. The origin of this receptor is a human donor who had recovered from COVID-19. The CDR3 DNA sequence: TGCAGTGCCGGAAACGGGATGTATGTTTTAGATACGCAGTATTTT. This encodes CSAGNGMYVLDTQYF.